This T cell receptor (beta chain) derives from a study of cytomegalovirus exposure and HLA in healthy donors. The PCR was carried out with 60 Vbeta primers and 13 Jbeta primers. The method was immunoSEQ multiplex PCR; TCRdb's version includes in-frame clones alone and lacks a portion of them. The sample includes some 200,000 clones. The CDR3 sequence is 15 residues long. Germline values: CDR1 SGHDT, CDR2 YYEEEE. After removal of 6 bases from V and 4 bases from J, the junction contained 12 bases not matched to a gene. The chain joins TRBV5-6 to TRBJ2-7; 8 bases are a match to TRBD2. This clonotype originated in a boy younger than 18 in good health and CMV-seronegative. The sequenced sample was PBMCs. The CDR3, as DNA: TGTGCCAGCATCAGTCTGAGACTAGCGAAATACGAGCAGTACTTC. It codes for CASISLRLAKYEQYF. The full variable domain, rest sourced from reference TRBV5-6 and TRBJ2-7, is DAGVTQSPTHLIKTRGQQVTLRCSPKSGHDTVSWYQQALGQGPQFIFQYYEEEERQRGNFPDRFSGHQFPNYSSELNVNALLLGDSALYLCASISLRLAKYEQYFGPGTRLTVT.